The 32 T cell receptor beta chains in this list originate from one sample, sequenced in a study of T cell responses to AZD1222 COVID-19 vaccine. Sequencing used immunoSEQ multiplex PCR; TCRdb keeps in-frame clones, though not all of them. The sample records approximately 94,000 clones, 80% to 90% being singletons. The sample here was peripheral blood, taken on day 0 of AZD1222 vaccination. These receptors were obtained from an adult in good health.

The chain's CDR3 is CASAGSNQPQHF. CDR3 bases: TGTGCCAGCGCCGGGAGCAATCAGCCCCAGCATTTT. The chain has TRBV25-1 and TRBJ1-5; D is unresolved. V lost 8 bases and J lost 1, with 6 bases in between. The CDR3 consists of 12 residues. Germline CDR1 is MGHDK and CDR2 is SYGVNS.

This chain uses TRBV5-1 with TRBJ2-2, with D perhaps given as TRBD1 or TRBD2 (5 bases each). From germline, CDR1 is SGHRS and CDR2 YFSETQ. This CDR3 contains 16 residues. With 4 bases removed from V and 1 base from J, the gap between germline ends came to 14 bases. This CDR3 is CASSEAGTGNTGELFF. The CDR3 DNA follows: TGCGCCAGCAGCGAGGCCGGGACCGGGAACACCGGGGAGCTGTTTTTT. Full variable domain (remainder filled in from reference TRBV5-1 and TRBJ2-2): KAGVTQTPRYLIKTRGQQVTLSCSPISGHRSVSWYQQTPGQGLQFLFEYFSETQRNKGNFPGRFSGRQFSNSRSEMNVSTLELGDSALYLCASSEAGTGNTGELFFGEGSRLTVL.

The chain uses TRBV6-6 and TRBJ1-2, with D maybe TRBD1 (5 bases). The CDR3 is 13 residues long. The V gene lost 4 bases and the J gene lost 4 bases, with 10 bases spanning the gap. Per germline, CDR1 MNHNY and CDR2 SVGAGI (reference sequence). CDR3 in amino acids: CASSLGGAYGYTF. CDR3 nucleotides: TGTGCCAGCAGTTTAGGCGGGGCCTATGGCTACACCTTC.

The chain carries TRBV6-1 and TRBJ2-3, with 7 bases that match TRBD2. The CDR3 extends over 16 amino acids. Germline loops: CDR1 MNHNS, CDR2 SASEGT. The J segment lost 1 base and the V segment lost 2 bases, leaving 6 bases of the junction unmatched. CDR3 protein: CASSEHAGRGTDTQYF. CDR3 bases: TGTGCCAGCAGTGAACACGCAGGGAGGGGCACAGATACGCAGTATTTT.

This chain uses TRBV6-5 with TRBJ1-1; no clear D. CDR3 length: 16 amino acids. The germline CDR1 and CDR2 sequences are MNHEY and SVGAGI. Trimming removed 0 bases at V and 3 bases at J, with 14 bases between. CDR3 protein: CASSYSSVGSYTEAFF. The CDR3 nucleotides are TGTGCCAGCAGTTACTCCTCCGTCGGGTCCTACACTGAAGCTTTCTTT.

The chain combines TRBV7-7 with TRBJ2-2; TRBD1 aligns across 8 bases. Trimming at V came to 6 bases and at J to 2 bases, leaving 5 bases not matched to a gene. This CDR3 contains 15 residues. CDR1 is SSHAT and CDR2 is FNYEAQ in the germline V gene (reference sequence). The DNA for the CDR3 is TGTGCCAGCAGTCCGACAGGGGTTAACACCGGGGAGCTGTTTTTT. This codes for CASSPTGVNTGELFF.

The chain carries TRBV19 and TRBJ1-5, with TRBD1 as a possible D gene (5 bases). Trimming left V 5 bases short and J 2 bases short, with 10 bases between. This CDR3 contains 14 residues. CDR1 and CDR2 from the germline V gene are LNHDA and SQIVND (reference sequence). The CDR3 bases are TGTGCCAGTAGTTATCGGGGGGGCAATCAGCCCCAGCATTTT. It yields the protein CASSYRGGNQPQHF.

The chain links TRBV11-2 to TRBJ2-7; D is perhaps TRBD2 (7 bases). The V end lost 5 bases, the J end lost 7 bases, and 21 bases lay between the germline ends. This CDR3 spans 15 amino acids. Germline CDR1 reads SGHAT; CDR2 reads FQNNGV. DNA for the CDR3: TGTGCCAGCAGCCCGAGGGACTACCGAAGGGGGGAGCAGTACTTC. Amino acids: CASSPRDYRRGEQYF.

This chain joins TRBV7-9 and TRBJ2-7; unclear D gene. From germline, CDR1 is SEHNR and CDR2 FQNEAQ (reference sequence). This CDR3 is built from 12 residues. V lost 5 bases and J 2 bases, leaving 7 bases between the germline ends. For the CDR3, the DNA is TGTGCCAGCAGCCGCATAACCTACGAGCAGTACTTC. Translation: CASSRITYEQYF. Combining the CDR3 with reference TRBV7-9 and TRBJ2-7 gives the whole variable domain DTGVSQNPRHKITKRGQNVTFRCDPISEHNRLYWYRQTLGQGPEFLTYFQNEAQLEKSRLLSDRFSAERPKGSFSTLEIQRTEQGDSAMYLCASSRITYEQYFGPGTRLTVT.

The table lists this clone with a count of one. The chain recombines TRBV5-6 with TRBJ1-2; D possibly corresponds to TRBD1 (6 bases). Trimming took 0 bases from V and 9 from J, leaving 18 bases between them. The germline CDR1 and CDR2 sequences are SGHDT and YYEEEE. This CDR3 has 15 amino acids. This CDR3 is CASSLVDRRGLSYTF. The CDR3 DNA is TGTGCCAGCAGCTTGGTTGACAGGCGAGGCTTAAGCTACACCTTC.

The chain recombines TRBV9 with TRBJ2-3; 9 nucleotides agree with TRBD2. Per germline, CDR1 SGDLS and CDR2 YYNGEE. V shed 0 bases and J 4 bases; nucleotides not matched to a gene: 12. This CDR3 region has 18 residues. Here the CDR3 reads CASSVGSAGGLWADTQYF. CDR3 sequence (DNA): TGTGCCAGCAGCGTAGGTTCTGCGGGGGGGCTTTGGGCAGATACGCAGTATTTT.

V gene TRBV6-6 combines with J gene TRBJ1-1; D might be TRBD1 (6 bases). The CDR3 has 14 amino acids. V was clipped by 8 bases and J by 1 base, with 14 bases between them. Germline CDR1 reads MNHNY; CDR2 reads SVGAGI (reference sequence). The CDR3 spells CASGGGRENTEAFF. As DNA, the CDR3 is TGTGCCAGCGGAGGGGGGCGGGAGAACACTGAAGCTTTCTTT.

This clone was found once. The V call is TRBV10-3, the J call TRBJ1-5; the D gene is possibly TRBD1 (5 bases). The CDR3 loop spans 15 amino acids. Per germline, CDR1 ENHRY and CDR2 SYGVKD. With 0 bases removed from V and 4 bases from J, the gap between germline ends came to 10 bases. The CDR3 sequence is CAISESGDQNQPQHF. The CDR3 nucleotides read TGTGCCATCAGTGAGTCGGGGGACCAGAATCAGCCCCAGCATTTT.

The V gene is TRBV6-1, the J gene TRBJ2-7; 8 nucleotides align to TRBD1. From germline, CDR1 is MNHNS and CDR2 SASEGT. This CDR3 is built from 14 residues. V was clipped by 1 base and J by 5 bases; unmatched bases: 4. The CDR3 sequence: CASSEVGQANEQYF. As DNA, the CDR3 is TGTGCCAGCAGTGAAGTGGGACAGGCTAACGAGCAGTACTTC.

This chain joins TRBV5-4 and TRBJ1-6; weak D call: TRBD1 (6 bases). The CDR3 extends over 14 amino acids. Per the germline V gene, CDR1 is SGHNT and CDR2 is YYREEE (reference sequence). Between the trimmed V and J ends, which lost 4 bases and 10 bases, there was a span of 15 bases. The CDR3 reads CASSRGGEASPLHF. CDR3 nucleotides: TGTGCCAGCAGCCGGGGGGGCGAGGCCTCACCCCTCCACTTT.

The chain couples TRBV6-5 to TRBJ1-3; D is unclear. CDR3 size: 13 residues. The V gene lost 8 bases and the J gene lost 4 bases, with 12 bases spanning the gap. Germline V CDR1 and CDR2: MNHEY, SVGAGI. The CDR3 loop is CASGLDEGNTIYF. CDR3 nucleotides: TGTGCCAGCGGATTGGACGAAGGAAACACCATATATTTT.

Notes on this clone: The limits of the CDR3 on the DNA are not certain, so only TCRdb's listed CDR3 is given. The chain carries TRBV7-5 and TRBJ2-7. TRBV7-5 is reported as a pseudogene. The CDR3 adds up to 19 amino acids, both ends counted. CDR3 loop: CARSPWGGGNYPSSYEQYF.

J is TRBJ2-5 and V is TRBV9; TRBD2 matches at 7 bases. Unmatched junction bases numbered 8, after V lost 3 bases and J lost 3 bases. The CDR3 is made up of 15 amino acids. Germline V lookup: CDR1 SGDLS, CDR2 YYNGEE. For the CDR3, the DNA is TGTGCCAGCAGCGCCTCCGGGACTACTAAAGAGACCCAGTACTTC. It is translated as CASSASGTTKETQYF. The entire variable domain, with the rest obtained from reference TRBV9 and TRBJ2-5, is as follows: DSGVTQTPKHLITATGQRVTLRCSPRSGDLSVYWYQQSLDQGLQFLIQYYNGEERAKGNILERFSAQQFPDLHSELNLSSLELGDSALYFCASSASGTTKETQYFGPGTRLLVL.

V is TRBV29-1 and J is TRBJ1-1, with D possibly TRBD1 on 6 matching bases. The CDR3 has 13 amino acids. Per germline, CDR1 SQVTM and CDR2 ANQGSEA. Trimming stripped 6 bases from V and 1 base from J, with 12 bases between. The CDR3 DNA is TGCAGCGTCTACGGGGGGCGGAACACTGAAGCTTTCTTT. This gives the protein CSVYGGRNTEAFF.

The CDR3 DNA follows: TGTGCCAGCAGCTTAGTTTGGGCAGGACAAGAGACCCAGTACTTC. Translation gives CASSLVWAGQETQYF. The V call is TRBV7-6, the J call TRBJ2-5; D unclear. Trimming removed 1 base at V and 2 bases at J, with 11 bases between. Germline V gene data show CDR1 as SGHVS and CDR2 as FNYEAQ. The CDR3 loop spans 15 amino acids.

This chain joins TRBV7-9 and TRBJ2-5; no firm D call. Germline V gene data show CDR1 as SEHNR and CDR2 as FQNEAQ (reference sequence). There are 15 residues in the CDR3. V was cut by 6 bases and J by 1 base, with 15 bases left in between. In nucleotides, the CDR3 is TGTGCCAGCAGTCTCCGGCGCGGAACCCAAGAGACCCAGTACTTC. Encoded protein: CASSLRRGTQETQYF.

This chain connects TRBV7-9 to TRBJ1-2; TRBD1 is a possible D gene (5 bases). CDR3 length: 15 residues. V gave up 5 bases and J gave up 2 bases, with 15 bases separating them. CDR1 SEHNR and CDR2 FQNEAQ come from the germline V gene (reference sequence). The CDR3 DNA sequence: TGTGCCAGCAGCCAAGGGGCGTGGGGGAACTATGGCTACACCTTC. Protein product: CASSQGAWGNYGYTF.

This clone appeared once. In DNA, the CDR3 is TGTGCCAGCAGTTTCTTACATGGCTACACCTTC. It is translated as CASSFLHGYTF. The V call is TRBV28, the J call TRBJ1-2; D gene unclear. V was shortened by 3 bases and J by 6 bases, with 5 bases between the two germline ends. The CDR3 has 11 amino acids. Germline V gene sequence: CDR1 MDHEN, CDR2 SYDVKM.

This chain joins TRBV27 and TRBJ2-7; either TRBD1 or TRBD2 may supply D (5 bases each). In germline, CDR1 is MNHEY, CDR2 SMNVEV (reference sequence). V was trimmed by 0 bases and J by 5 bases, leaving 14 bases between them. This CDR3 comprises 15 residues. The CDR3 DNA is TGTGCCAGCAGTTTATCAAGCGGCGGACACCACGAGCAGTACTTC. Translated, it gives CASSLSSGGHHEQYF.

This rearrangement joins TRBV3-1 (or the pseudogene TRBV3-2) to TRBJ2-3; weak D call: TRBD1 (5 bases). V lost 4 bases, J lost 0 bases, and 11 bases lay in between. Germline V CDR1 and CDR2: LGHDT, YNNKEL (reference sequence). CDR3 length equals 15 residues. DNA of the CDR3: TGTGCCAGCAGCCCCCAGGGCTACAGCACAGATACGCAGTATTTT. It translates to CASSPQGYSTDTQYF.

The chain links TRBV6-5 to TRBJ1-4, with D unresolved. Germline V gene data show CDR1 as MNHEY and CDR2 as SVGAGI. CDR3 length equals 13 residues. Trimming cost V 5 bases and J 6 bases, with 10 bases left between them. The CDR3 region has the DNA TGTGCCAGCAGTCCGGGAAGGTATGAAAAACTGTTTTTT. Translating it yields CASSPGRYEKLFF.

The gene calls are TRBV10-3 and TRBJ2-1; the match to TRBD2 covers 8 bases. CDR1 ENHRY and CDR2 SYGVKD come from the germline V gene. The junction had 9 bases not matched to a gene; V was cut back by 10 bases and J by 7 bases. This CDR3 contains 13 residues. The CDR3 DNA reads as TGTGCCACGACAGCGGGAGACGTTAATGAGCAGTTCTTC. This translates into CATTAGDVNEQFF.

This chain connects TRBV29-1 to TRBJ1-2, with TRBD1 matching over 7 bases. Germline-derived CDR1 and CDR2 are SQVTM and ANQGSEA. Losses at the gene ends were 6 bases for V and 8 bases for J; bases not matched to a gene: 6. The CDR3 extends over 11 amino acids. The CDR3 coding sequence is TGCAGCGTATCAAACAGGGGCGGCTACACCTTC. The encoded protein is CSVSNRGGYTF.

The chain carries TRBV7-9 and TRBJ2-1, with 9 positions matching TRBD2. The CDR3 sequence is 15 residues long. J lost 8 bases, V lost 1 base, and 6 bases had no gene match. CDR1 and CDR2 (germline): SEHNR, FQNEAQ (reference sequence). This CDR3 is CASSLVSGSTDEQFF. CDR3 bases: TGTGCCAGCAGCTTAGTTAGCGGGAGTACCGATGAGCAGTTCTTC.

The chain employs TRBV6-5 and TRBJ2-7; TRBD1 aligns across 10 bases. V lost 6 bases, J lost 6 bases, and 11 bases stayed unmatched. The CDR3 totals 15 residues. Germline V gives CDR1 MNHEY, CDR2 SVGAGI. The CDR3 is CASRSPLGDRGEQYF. The CDR3 coding sequence is TGTGCCAGCAGGTCCCCTCTGGGGGACAGGGGCGAGCAGTACTTC.

This chain links TRBV4-1 with TRBJ2-7; 15 bases map to TRBD2. The CDR3 totals 16 residues. V shed 1 base, J shed 4 bases, and the junction held 2 bases outside the gene matches. Germline CDR1 reads MGHRA; CDR2 reads YSYEKL. CDR3 amino acids: CASSQAGTSGRYEQYF. The CDR3 DNA follows: TGCGCCAGCAGCCAAGCTGGGACTAGCGGGAGGTACGAGCAGTACTTC.

The gene calls are TRBV3-1 (or the pseudogene TRBV3-2) and TRBJ1-2, with TRBD1 matching 7 bases. Germline V CDR1 and CDR2: LGHDT, YNNKEL (reference sequence). The CDR3 is made up of 15 amino acids. The V gene end was trimmed by 4 bases and the J gene end by 8 bases; junction bases not matched to a gene: 13. This chain's CDR3 is CASSPRQTGIGGYTF. The CDR3 bases are TGTGCCAGCAGCCCTCGACAGACAGGGATAGGCGGCTACACCTTC.